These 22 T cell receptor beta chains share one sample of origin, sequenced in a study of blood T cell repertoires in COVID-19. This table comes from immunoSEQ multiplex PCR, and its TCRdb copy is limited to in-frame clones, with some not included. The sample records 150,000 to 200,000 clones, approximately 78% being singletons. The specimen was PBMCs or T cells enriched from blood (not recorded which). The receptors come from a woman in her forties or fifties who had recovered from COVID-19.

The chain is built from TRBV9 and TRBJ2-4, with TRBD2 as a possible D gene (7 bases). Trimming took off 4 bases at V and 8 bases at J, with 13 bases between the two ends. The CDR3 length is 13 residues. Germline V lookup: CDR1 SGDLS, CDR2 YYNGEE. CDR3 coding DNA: TGTGCCAGCAGCCCCGGAGGGGGGGACATTCAGTACTTC. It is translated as CASSPGGGDIQYF.

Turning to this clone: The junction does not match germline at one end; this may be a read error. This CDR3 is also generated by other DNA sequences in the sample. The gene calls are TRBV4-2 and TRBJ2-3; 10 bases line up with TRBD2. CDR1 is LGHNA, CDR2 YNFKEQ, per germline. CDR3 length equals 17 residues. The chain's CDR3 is CATSQDGAGGGADTQYF. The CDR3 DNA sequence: TGTGCCACCAGCCAAGACGGAGCGGGAGGGGGGGCAGATACGCAGTATTTT.

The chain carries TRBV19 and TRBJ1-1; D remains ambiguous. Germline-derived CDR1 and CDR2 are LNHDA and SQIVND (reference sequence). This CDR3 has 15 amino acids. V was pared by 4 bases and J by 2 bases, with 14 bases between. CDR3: CASSRASSSNTEAFF. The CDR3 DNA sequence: TGTGCCAGTAGTAGGGCCTCTTCTTCAAACACTGAAGCTTTCTTT.

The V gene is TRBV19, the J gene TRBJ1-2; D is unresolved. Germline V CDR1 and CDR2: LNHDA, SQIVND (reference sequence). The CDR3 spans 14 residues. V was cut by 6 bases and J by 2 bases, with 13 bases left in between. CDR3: CASSLALENYGYTF. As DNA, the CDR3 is TGTGCCAGTAGCCTCGCGCTGGAGAACTATGGCTACACCTTC. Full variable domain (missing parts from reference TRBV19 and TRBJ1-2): DGGITQSPKYLFRKEGQNVTLSCEQNLNHDAMYWYRQDPGQGLRLIYYSQIVNDFQKGDIAEGYSVSREKKESFPLTVTSAQKNPTAFYLCASSLALENYGYTFGSGTRLTVV.

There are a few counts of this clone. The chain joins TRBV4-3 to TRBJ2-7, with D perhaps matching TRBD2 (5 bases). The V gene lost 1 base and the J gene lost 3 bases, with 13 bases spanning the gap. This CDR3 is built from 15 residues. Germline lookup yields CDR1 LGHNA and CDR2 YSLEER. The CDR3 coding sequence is TGCGCCAGCAGCCAAGCATCAACGGGAAACTACGAGCAGTACTTC. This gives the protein CASSQASTGNYEQYF.

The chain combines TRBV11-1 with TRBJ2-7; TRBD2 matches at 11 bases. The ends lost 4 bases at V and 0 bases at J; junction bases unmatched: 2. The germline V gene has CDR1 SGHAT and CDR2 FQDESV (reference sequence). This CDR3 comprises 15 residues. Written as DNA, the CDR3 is TGTGCCAGCAGCTGGGGACTAGCGGACTCCTACGAGCAGTACTTC. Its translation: CASSWGLADSYEQYF.

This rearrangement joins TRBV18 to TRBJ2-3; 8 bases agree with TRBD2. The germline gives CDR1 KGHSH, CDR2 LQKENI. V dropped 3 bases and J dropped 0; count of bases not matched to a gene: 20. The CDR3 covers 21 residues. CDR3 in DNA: TGTGCCAGCTCACCCCGTAGGGGGGATCCAGGACTAGCCCCCAGCACAGATACGCAGTATTTT. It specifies CASSPRRGDPGLAPSTDTQYF. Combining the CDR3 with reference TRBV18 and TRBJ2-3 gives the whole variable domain NAGVMQNPRHLVRRRGQEARLRCSPMKGHSHVYWYRQLPEEGLKFMVYLQKENIIDESGMPKERFSAEFPKEGPSILRIQQVVRGDSAAYFCASSPRRGDPGLAPSTDTQYFGPGTRLTVL.

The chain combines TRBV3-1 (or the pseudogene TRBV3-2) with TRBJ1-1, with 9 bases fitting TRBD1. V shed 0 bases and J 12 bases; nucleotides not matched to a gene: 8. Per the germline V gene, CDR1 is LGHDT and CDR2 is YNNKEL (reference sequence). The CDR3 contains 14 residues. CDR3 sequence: CASSQDISTGGSFF. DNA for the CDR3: TGTGCCAGCAGCCAAGATATCTCGACAGGGGGGTCTTTCTTT.

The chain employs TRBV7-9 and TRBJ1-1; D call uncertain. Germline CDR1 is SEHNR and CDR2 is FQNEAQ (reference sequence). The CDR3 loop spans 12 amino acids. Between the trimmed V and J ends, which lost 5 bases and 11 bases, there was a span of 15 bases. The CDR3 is CASSPRDGRAFF. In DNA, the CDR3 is TGTGCCAGCAGCCCCCGAGACGGGAGGGCTTTCTTT. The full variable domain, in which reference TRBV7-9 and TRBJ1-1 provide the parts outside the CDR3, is DTGVSQNPRHKITKRGQNVTFRCDPISEHNRLYWYRQTLGQGPEFLTYFQNEAQLEKSRLLSDRFSAERPKGSFSTLEIQRTEQGDSAMYLCASSPRDGRAFFGQGTRLTVV.

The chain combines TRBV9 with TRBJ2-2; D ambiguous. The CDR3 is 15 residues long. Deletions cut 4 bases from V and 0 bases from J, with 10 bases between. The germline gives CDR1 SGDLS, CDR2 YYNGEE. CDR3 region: CASSPLRANTGELFF. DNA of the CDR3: TGTGCCAGCAGCCCTCTTAGAGCGAACACCGGGGAGCTGTTTTTT.

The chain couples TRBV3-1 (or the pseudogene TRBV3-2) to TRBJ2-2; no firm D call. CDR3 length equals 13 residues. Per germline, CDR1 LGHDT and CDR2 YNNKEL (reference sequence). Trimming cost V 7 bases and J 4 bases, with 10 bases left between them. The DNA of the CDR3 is TGTGCCAGCAACTCGTTGAGCACCGGGGAGCTGTTTTTT. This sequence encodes CASNSLSTGELFF.

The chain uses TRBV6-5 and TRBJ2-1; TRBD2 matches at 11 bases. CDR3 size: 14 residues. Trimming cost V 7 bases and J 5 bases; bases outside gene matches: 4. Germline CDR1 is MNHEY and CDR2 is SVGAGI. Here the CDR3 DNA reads TGTGCCAGCAAACTAGCGGGAGATAACAATGAGCAGTTCTTC. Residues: CASKLAGDNNEQFF.

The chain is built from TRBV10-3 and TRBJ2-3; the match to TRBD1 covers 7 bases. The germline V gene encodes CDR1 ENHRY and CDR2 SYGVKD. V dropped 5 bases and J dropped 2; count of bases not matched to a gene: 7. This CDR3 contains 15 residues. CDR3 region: CAISSGTANTDTQYF. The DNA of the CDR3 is TGTGCCATCAGTTCCGGGACAGCGAACACAGATACGCAGTATTTT.

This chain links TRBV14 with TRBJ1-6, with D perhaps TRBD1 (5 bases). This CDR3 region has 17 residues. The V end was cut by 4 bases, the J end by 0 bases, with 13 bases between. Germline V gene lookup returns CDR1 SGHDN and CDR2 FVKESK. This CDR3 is CASSPTGGSSYNSPLHF. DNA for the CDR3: TGTGCCAGCAGCCCCACCGGGGGGAGCTCCTATAATTCACCCCTCCACTTT.

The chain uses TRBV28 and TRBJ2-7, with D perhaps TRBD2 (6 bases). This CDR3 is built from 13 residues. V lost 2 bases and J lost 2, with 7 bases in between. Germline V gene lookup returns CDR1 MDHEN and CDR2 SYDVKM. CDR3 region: CASSLRGTYEQYF. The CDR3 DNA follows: TGTGCCAGCAGTTTACGCGGGACCTACGAGCAGTACTTC. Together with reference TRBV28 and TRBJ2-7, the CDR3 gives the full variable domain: DVKVTQSSRYLVKRTGEKVFLECVQDMDHENMFWYRQDPGLGLRLIYFSYDVKMKEKGDIPEGYSVSREKKERFSLILESASTNQTSMYLCASSLRGTYEQYFGPGTRLTVT.

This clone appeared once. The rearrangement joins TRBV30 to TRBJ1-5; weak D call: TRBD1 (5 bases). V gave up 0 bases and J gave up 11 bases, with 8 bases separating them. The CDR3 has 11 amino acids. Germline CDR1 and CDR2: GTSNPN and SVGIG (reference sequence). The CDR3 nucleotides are TGTGCCTGGAGTGTGGGAGGGGCCCAGCATTTT. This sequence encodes CAWSVGGAQHF. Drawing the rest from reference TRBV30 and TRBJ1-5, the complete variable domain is SQTIHQWPATLVQPVGSPLSLECTVEGTSNPNLYWYRQAAGRGLQLLFYSVGIGQISSEVPQNLSASRPQDRQFILSSKKLLLSDSGFYLCAWSVGGAQHFGDGTRLSIL.

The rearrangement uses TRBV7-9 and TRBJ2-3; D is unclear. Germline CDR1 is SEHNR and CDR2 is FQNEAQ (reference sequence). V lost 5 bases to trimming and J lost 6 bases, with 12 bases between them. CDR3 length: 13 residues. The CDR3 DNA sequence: TGTGCCAGCAGCCCAAGCACTCCCGATACGCAGTATTTT. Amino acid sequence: CASSPSTPDTQYF. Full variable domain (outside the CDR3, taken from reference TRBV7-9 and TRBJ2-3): DTGVSQNPRHKITKRGQNVTFRCDPISEHNRLYWYRQTLGQGPEFLTYFQNEAQLEKSRLLSDRFSAERPKGSFSTLEIQRTEQGDSAMYLCASSPSTPDTQYFGPGTRLTVL.

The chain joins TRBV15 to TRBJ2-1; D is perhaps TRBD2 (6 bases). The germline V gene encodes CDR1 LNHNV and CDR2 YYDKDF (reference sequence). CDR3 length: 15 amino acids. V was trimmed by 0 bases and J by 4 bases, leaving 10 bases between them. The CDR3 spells CATSRDNSGYNEQFF. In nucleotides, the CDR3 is TGTGCCACCAGCAGAGATAATAGCGGTTACAATGAGCAGTTCTTC.

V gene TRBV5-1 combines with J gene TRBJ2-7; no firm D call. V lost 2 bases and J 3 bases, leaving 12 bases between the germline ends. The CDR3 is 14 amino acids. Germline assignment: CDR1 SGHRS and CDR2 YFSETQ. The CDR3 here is CASSLGQSGYEQYF. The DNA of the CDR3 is TGCGCCAGCAGCTTAGGTCAGTCGGGCTACGAGCAGTACTTC.

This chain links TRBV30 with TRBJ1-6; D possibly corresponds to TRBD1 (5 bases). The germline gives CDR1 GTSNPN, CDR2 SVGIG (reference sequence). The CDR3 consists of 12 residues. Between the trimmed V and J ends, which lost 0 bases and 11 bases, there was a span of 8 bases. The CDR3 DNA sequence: TGTGCCTGGAGTGTAGCGGGACCACCCCTCCACTTT. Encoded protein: CAWSVAGPPLHF.

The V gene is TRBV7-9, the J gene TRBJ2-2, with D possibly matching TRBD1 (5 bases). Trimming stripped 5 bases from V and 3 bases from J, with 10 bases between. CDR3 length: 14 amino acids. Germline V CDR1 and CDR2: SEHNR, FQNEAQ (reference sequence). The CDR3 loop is CASSPLTDTGELFF. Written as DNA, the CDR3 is TGTGCCAGCAGCCCCCTGACAGACACCGGGGAGCTGTTTTTT.

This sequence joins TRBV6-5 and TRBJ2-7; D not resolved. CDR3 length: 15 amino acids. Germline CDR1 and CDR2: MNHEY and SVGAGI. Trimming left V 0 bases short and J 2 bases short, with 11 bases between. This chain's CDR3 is CASSYSLSFPYEQYF. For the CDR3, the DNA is TGTGCCAGCAGTTACTCGCTGAGTTTCCCCTACGAGCAGTACTTC.